This entry lists 22 T cell receptor beta chains sequenced from one sample in a study of beta chain features in type 1 diabetes. The isolated RNA, all of it, was reverse transcribed, so expressed TCRB transcripts were what got sequenced. Repertoires were generated with immunoSEQ multiplex PCR, while TCRdb's copy carries only in-frame clones and drops some. The sample lists about 330,000 clones, approximately 11% occurring once. Source material: naive CD4+ T cells from blood. The receptors were sampled from a woman under 40 in good health.

This clone was observed a handful of times. CDR3 region: CASRLTGQTPQHF. The CDR3 DNA is TGTGCCAGCAGGCTGACAGGGCAAACGCCCCAGCATTTT. The rearrangement links TRBV6-5 to TRBJ1-5; 7 bases match TRBD1. This CDR3 has 13 residues. Losses at the gene ends were 6 bases for V and 9 bases for J; bases not matched to a gene: 8. Germline CDR1 is MNHEY and CDR2 is SVGAGI.

This clone has only a few counts. The chain carries TRBV7-2 and TRBJ2-5, with 10 bases aligning to TRBD1. Germline values: CDR1 SGHTA, CDR2 FQGNSA. J was trimmed by 7 bases and V by 5 bases; bases with no gene match: 7. This CDR3 is built from 14 residues. CDR3 in DNA: TGTGCCAGCAGCCGAGACAGGGGGCGCGGGACCCAGTACTTC. Protein product: CASSRDRGRGTQYF.

The DNA for the CDR3 is TGTGCCAGCAGTTACTCGAGCATAAGATCCTACGAGCAGTACTTC. Translated, it gives CASSYSSIRSYEQYF. This chain connects TRBV6-5 to TRBJ2-7; no firm D call. CDR1 and CDR2 (germline): MNHEY, SVGAGI. The CDR3 extends over 15 amino acids. V was trimmed by 0 bases and J by 1 base, leaving 10 bases between them.

This clone has just a few counts. The rearrangement links TRBV30 to TRBJ1-1, with D perhaps matching TRBD1 (6 bases). This CDR3 is built from 15 residues. Looked up from germline, CDR1 is GTSNPN and CDR2 is SVGIG (reference sequence). V was clipped by 1 base and J by 3 bases, with 15 bases between them. This CDR3 reads CAWSAGAGADTEAFF. DNA for the CDR3: TGTGCCTGGAGTGCTGGGGCGGGGGCTGACACTGAAGCTTTCTTT.

The V gene is TRBV11-3, the J gene TRBJ2-3, with 12 bases identical to TRBD2. The CDR3 consists of 16 residues. CDR1 and CDR2 from the germline V gene are SGHNT and YENEEA. Unmatched junction bases numbered 8, after V lost 6 bases and J lost 4 bases. The CDR3 DNA reads TGTGCCAGCAGTCTGAGACTAGCGGGAGTTGCAGATACGCAGTATTTT. This gives the protein CASSLRLAGVADTQYF.

This clone was picked up a small number of times. This chain links TRBV7-2 with TRBJ2-6; 7 bases are shared with TRBD1. Germline-derived CDR1 and CDR2 are SGHTA and FQGNSA. With V trimmed by 5 bases and J by 1 base, 2 bases remained unmatched. This CDR3 has 15 amino acids. DNA for the CDR3: TGTGCCAGCAGCCGCAGGGGGTCTGGGGCCAACGTCCTGACTTTC. Its translation: CASSRRGSGANVLTF.

This clone showed up just a few times. The chain has TRBV20-1 and TRBJ1-2; D gene ambiguous. Germline CDR1 reads DFQATT; CDR2 reads SNEGSKA (reference sequence). The V end lost 3 bases, the J end lost 8 bases, and 4 bases lay between the germline ends. The CDR3 runs 9 residues. In nucleotides, the CDR3 is TGCAGTGCTAGGGCAGGCTACACCTTC. Translating it yields CSARAGYTF.

J is TRBJ2-3 and V is TRBV9, with 8 nucleotides matching TRBD1. Germline CDR1 and CDR2: SGDLS and YYNGEE. This CDR3 comprises 15 residues. V lost 2 bases to trimming and J lost 4 bases; unmatched junction nucleotides: 6. For the CDR3, the DNA is TGTGCCAGCAGCGTGACAGGGGAAAGGGCAGATACGCAGTATTTT. Residues: CASSVTGERADTQYF.

V is TRBV7-2 and J is TRBJ1-5; the match to TRBD1 covers 8 bases. V shed 5 bases and J 0 bases; nucleotides not matched to a gene: 6. The CDR3 loop spans 16 amino acids. Germline V CDR1 and CDR2: SGHTA, FQGNSA. DNA of the CDR3: TGTGCCAGCAGCGAGGGACAGGCTTATAGCAATCAGCCCCAGCATTTT. It yields the protein CASSEGQAYSNQPQHF.

V and J are TRBV5-5 and TRBJ2-5, with TRBD1 matching 9 bases. J gave up 6 bases and V 4 bases, and 7 bases lay outside the gene matches. The CDR3 is 14 residues long. Germline-derived CDR1 and CDR2 are SGHKS and YYEKEE (reference sequence). For the CDR3, the DNA is TGTGCCAGCAGCCCGGGACAGGGCTTAAAGACCCAGTACTTC. Its translation is CASSPGQGLKTQYF.

The V and J genes are TRBV9 and TRBJ2-3; possibly TRBD2 for D (7 bases). Germline V gene lookup returns CDR1 SGDLS and CDR2 YYNGEE. V shed 0 bases and J shed 8 bases, with 16 bases lying between them. The CDR3 has 15 residues. CDR3 nucleotide sequence: TGTGCCAGCAGCGTAGAATGGAGGGGGGGAAGTACGCAGTATTTT. Residues: CASSVEWRGGSTQYF.

The chain joins TRBV28 to TRBJ1-1; possibly TRBD1 for D (5 bases). Trimming removed 6 bases at V and 8 bases at J, with 10 bases between. The V gene's germline CDR1 is MDHEN and CDR2 SYDVKM. The CDR3 sequence is 11 residues long. The CDR3 is CASSSSGEAFF. The CDR3 coding sequence is TGTGCCAGCAGCTCCTCAGGGGAAGCTTTCTTT.

Only a few counts were recorded for this clone. The CDR3 DNA follows: TGTGCCTGGAGTGTACGCCGACTAGCGGGCCTCTCTGGGGCCAACGTCCTGACTTTC. Its translation is CAWSVRRLAGLSGANVLTF. The rearrangement joins TRBV30 to TRBJ2-6, with 10 positions matching TRBD2. Germline V gene sequence: CDR1 GTSNPN, CDR2 SVGIG (reference sequence). The CDR3 contains 19 residues. Unmatched junction bases numbered 8, after V lost 0 bases and J lost 0 bases.

The V gene is TRBV29-1, the J gene TRBJ2-1; 8 bases line up with TRBD2. V was pared by 1 base and J by 4 bases, with 9 bases of the junction left unmatched. Looked up from germline, CDR1 is SQVTM and CDR2 is ANQGSEA. CDR3 length: 16 residues. The CDR3 sequence is CSVEVGLAGGYNEQFF. The CDR3 bases are TGCAGCGTTGAAGTAGGGCTAGCGGGTGGATACAATGAGCAGTTCTTC.

V gene TRBV4-3 combines with J gene TRBJ2-5; D is unresolved. Trimming took 1 base from V and 5 from J, leaving 8 bases between them. Per germline, CDR1 LGHNA and CDR2 YSLEER. This CDR3 has 13 amino acids. The CDR3 loop is CASSQVTGETQYF. In DNA form, the CDR3 reads TGCGCCAGCAGCCAAGTCACCGGGGAGACCCAGTACTTC.

This rearrangement joins TRBV2 to TRBJ1-2; D might be TRBD1 (6 bases). Trimming removed 5 bases at V and 4 bases at J, with 11 bases between. Germline-derived CDR1 and CDR2 are SNHLY and FYNNEI. The CDR3 extends over 13 amino acids. The CDR3 coding sequence is TGTGCCAGCAGTACCACAGGGACCTATGGCTACACCTTC. The encoded protein is CASSTTGTYGYTF.

This clone was found a few times. Compared with germline, one end of the junction differs, possibly owing to a read error. This chain links TRBV7-7 with TRBJ2-7; TRBD2 matches 11 bases. Per the germline V gene, CDR1 is SSHAT and CDR2 is FNYEAQ (reference sequence). The CDR3 runs 14 residues. DNA for the CDR3: TGTGCTAGCAGCGCTGGGACTAGCGGCTACGAGCAGTACTTC. Translating gives CASSAGTSGYEQYF.

V gene TRBV6-6 combines with J gene TRBJ1-1, with 10 bases aligning to TRBD1. Unmatched junction bases numbered 6, after V lost 5 bases and J lost 0 bases. The CDR3 sequence is 16 residues long. The germline V gene encodes CDR1 MNHNY and CDR2 SVGAGI (reference sequence). CDR3 in amino acids: CASSPRDRGLNTEAFF. The CDR3 coding sequence is TGTGCCAGCAGTCCTCGGGACAGGGGATTGAACACTGAAGCTTTCTTT.

The chain has TRBV12-5 and TRBJ2-2; TRBD2 might be the D (5 bases). This CDR3 is built from 15 residues. The ends were cut back, 7 bases at V and 7 bases at J, with 19 bases in the middle. Germline CDR1 and CDR2: LGHNT and FRNRAP. The CDR3 loop reads CASALLLVGGGELFF. The CDR3 DNA sequence: TGTGCTAGTGCTCTATTACTAGTCGGCGGCGGGGAGCTGTTTTTT.

V gene TRBV15 combines with J gene TRBJ2-2, with 7 positions matching TRBD1. The CDR3 is 14 residues long. Germline CDR1 reads LNHNV; CDR2 reads YYDKDF (reference sequence). V dropped 6 bases and J dropped 6; count of bases not matched to a gene: 7. The CDR3 region is CATSGNRGSGELFF. The CDR3, as DNA: TGTGCCACCAGTGGAAACAGGGGTTCCGGGGAGCTGTTTTTT.

This clone was recorded a few times. The rearrangement joins TRBV30 to TRBJ1-2; 8 bases match TRBD1. This CDR3 region has 13 residues. With 4 bases clipped from V and 13 bases from J, the junction kept 14 bases outside the gene matches. Germline-derived CDR1 and CDR2 are GTSNPN and SVGIG (reference sequence). CDR3: CAWNGQGAKLATF. The CDR3 DNA reads as TGTGCCTGGAATGGACAGGGCGCGAAGCTAGCCACCTTC.

This clone showed up just a few times. The rearrangement joins TRBV5-4 to TRBJ2-5, with 7 bases that match TRBD1. V shed 0 bases and J 4 bases; nucleotides not matched to a gene: 3. This CDR3 has 14 amino acids. The germline gives CDR1 SGHNT, CDR2 YYREEE (reference sequence). DNA of the CDR3: TGTGCCAGCAGCTTGGAGACAGGGAGAGAGACCCAGTACTTC. Translation: CASSLETGRETQYF.